This entry features one T cell receptor beta chain sequence. The data were produced by immunoSEQ multiplex PCR, yet TCRdb's version contains in-frame clones alone and is incomplete. The sample carries about 820,000 clones, nearly 95% recorded once. Naive CD8 cells comprised CD45RO-negative, CCR7-positively selected cells, excluding terminally differentiated effector memory CD45RA+ cells. The donor population consisted of healthy HIV-negative adults with no recent acute infections or vaccinations. The data were obtained in a study of shared clonotypes between healthy human individuals. This clonotype was obtained from a man aged 25 to 40 in good health. Sequenced material: naive CD8+ T cells sorted from blood.

CDR3 nucleotides: TGTGCCAGCAGTCCCTGGGGCGGGGAGCTGTTTTTT. It yields the protein CASSPWGGELFF. The rearrangement links TRBV27 to TRBJ2-2, with D hard to call. V gave up 5 bases and J gave up 7 bases, with 8 bases separating them. CDR3 length: 12 residues. Germline V gene sequence: CDR1 MNHEY, CDR2 SMNVEV (reference sequence).